A single sample gave rise to the 9 T cell receptor beta chains below, sequenced in a study of T cell responses to AZD1222 COVID-19 vaccine. Data came from immunoSEQ multiplex PCR; TCRdb stores just in-frame clones and leaves some out. The repertoire consists of 180,000 or so clones, with roughly nine tenths occurring once and the leading ten covering around 1.6%. This sample comprised peripheral blood, obtained 28 days after the second AZD1222 dose. The receptor set was obtained from an adult who received the AZD1222 COVID-19 vaccine.

V is TRBV4-2 and J is TRBJ1-3; D not certain. The CDR3 covers 17 residues. Germline loops: CDR1 LGHNA, CDR2 YNFKEQ. Trimming removed 2 bases from V and 0 bases from J, with 14 bases in between. This chain's CDR3 is CASSQRVASSSGNTIYF. The CDR3 DNA sequence: TGTGCCAGCAGCCAAAGAGTGGCCTCAAGCTCTGGAAACACCATATATTTT.

The rearrangement links TRBV5-1 to TRBJ1-5; D uncertain. Germline loops: CDR1 SGHRS, CDR2 YFSETQ. The CDR3 runs to 15 residues. With 0 bases removed from V and 2 bases from J, the gap between germline ends came to 9 bases. The CDR3 reads CASSLDPGGNQPQHF. The CDR3, as DNA: TGCGCCAGCAGCTTGGACCCCGGTGGCAATCAGCCCCAGCATTTT. The full variable domain, in which reference TRBV5-1 and TRBJ1-5 provide the parts outside the CDR3, is KAGVTQTPRYLIKTRGQQVTLSCSPISGHRSVSWYQQTPGQGLQFLFEYFSETQRNKGNFPGRFSGRQFSNSRSEMNVSTLELGDSALYLCASSLDPGGNQPQHFGDGTRLSIL.

The V gene is TRBV30, the J gene TRBJ1-2; D call uncertain. The germline gives CDR1 GTSNPN, CDR2 SVGIG (reference sequence). The V end lost 3 bases, the J end lost 8 bases, and 22 bases lay between the germline ends. The CDR3 length is 15 residues. The DNA of the CDR3 is TGTGCCTGGAGCCTTGGCTCGGCGGCTCAAGGGGGCTACACCTTC. It encodes CAWSLGSAAQGGYTF. Filled out from reference TRBV30 and TRBJ1-2, the complete variable domain reads SQTIHQWPATLVQPVGSPLSLECTVEGTSNPNLYWYRQAAGRGLQLLFYSVGIGQISSEVPQNLSASRPQDRQFILSSKKLLLSDSGFYLCAWSLGSAAQGGYTFGSGTRLTVV.

The J gene is TRBJ1-2, the V gene TRBV19; D is unclear. Trimming stripped 5 bases from V and 7 bases from J, with 17 bases between. The germline V gene has CDR1 LNHDA and CDR2 SQIVND (reference sequence). The CDR3 is 14 residues long. The CDR3 DNA sequence: TGTGCCAGTAGTTTCCAAGTCCCGACGGTTGGCTACACCTTC. This encodes CASSFQVPTVGYTF.

This chain joins TRBV7-9 and TRBJ1-1, with D unresolved. CDR3 length equals 13 residues. Trimming left V 6 bases short and J 3 bases short, with 11 bases between. The germline V gene encodes CDR1 SEHNR and CDR2 FQNEAQ (reference sequence). The CDR3, as DNA: TGTGCCAGCAGTCTCCCGGCAGACACTGAAGCTTTCTTT. Amino acid sequence: CASSLPADTEAFF.

This sequence joins TRBV2 and TRBJ2-2, with TRBD2 as a possible D gene (5 bases). Germline values: CDR1 SNHLY, CDR2 FYNNEI. The CDR3 consists of 13 residues. V was clipped by 4 bases and J by 5 bases, with 8 bases between them. The CDR3 DNA is TGTGCCAGCAGTGCGGAGGTAACCGGGGAGCTGTTTTTT. Encoded protein: CASSAEVTGELFF. Full variable domain (rest looked up from reference TRBV2 and TRBJ2-2): EPEVTQTPSHQVTQMGQEVILRCVPISNHLYFYWYRQILGQKVEFLVSFYNNEISEKSEIFDDQFSVERPDGSNFTLKIRSTKLEDSAMYFCASSAEVTGELFFGEGSRLTVL.

The gene calls are TRBV2 and TRBJ2-1, with 7 bases that match TRBD1. After removal of 7 bases from V and 16 bases from J, the junction contained 10 bases not matched to a gene. This CDR3 contains 11 residues. The V gene's germline CDR1 is SNHLY and CDR2 FYNNEI. This CDR3 reads CASNIRDSAFF. The CDR3 nucleotides read TGTGCCAGCAATATCCGGGACAGCGCTTTCTTC.

V is TRBV18 and J is TRBJ1-2; 7 positions agree with TRBD1. The CDR3 has 14 amino acids. J was trimmed by 4 bases and V by 6 bases; bases with no gene match: 8. The germline CDR1 and CDR2 sequences are KGHSH and LQKENI. The CDR3 DNA sequence: TGTGCCAGCTCCCCCGACAGGGTCAGCTATGGCTACACCTTC. Amino acids: CASSPDRVSYGYTF.

V gene TRBV27 combines with J gene TRBJ2-2; D remains unclear. Germline CDR1 and CDR2: MNHEY and SMNVEV (reference sequence). The CDR3 is 16 residues long. With 5 bases removed from V and 0 bases from J, the gap between germline ends came to 13 bases. The CDR3 DNA sequence: TGTGCCAGCAGTCGAGCACTGGAGACGAACACCGGGGAGCTGTTTTTT. Translated: CASSRALETNTGELFF.